The next 19 T cell receptor beta chains were all read from a single sample in a study of shared clonotypes between healthy human individuals. Here immunoSEQ multiplex PCR was the method, and the copy in TCRdb shows in-frame clones only, minus some. The repertoire holds around 350,000 clones, with roughly 80% as singletons. Material: memory CD4+ T cells sorted from blood. Subset given: CD45RA-negative fraction. All receptors derive from a man aged 25-45 years in good health.

This sequence joins TRBV9 and TRBJ2-1; 8 bases match TRBD2. CDR1 SGDLS and CDR2 YYNGEE come from the germline V gene. Losses at the gene ends were 0 bases for V and 6 bases for J; bases not matched to a gene: 2. The CDR3 is 14 residues long. Here the CDR3 reads CASSVVGTSNEQFF. The CDR3 DNA reads as TGTGCCAGCAGCGTAGTGGGGACTAGCAATGAGCAGTTCTTC.

This chain connects TRBV7-9 to TRBJ2-3; D unresolved. The CDR3 consists of 14 residues. Trimming cost V 1 base and J 2 bases, with 7 bases left between them. CDR1 and CDR2 from the germline V gene are SEHNR and FQNEAQ (reference sequence). As DNA, the CDR3 is TGTGCCAGCAGCTTAGAAGGGCACACAGATACGCAGTATTTT. This encodes CASSLEGHTDTQYF. Full variable domain (rest looked up from reference TRBV7-9 and TRBJ2-3): DTGVSQNPRHKITKRGQNVTFRCDPISEHNRLYWYRQTLGQGPEFLTYFQNEAQLEKSRLLSDRFSAERPKGSFSTLEIQRTEQGDSAMYLCASSLEGHTDTQYFGPGTRLTVL.

J is TRBJ2-7 and V is TRBV5-5; D perhaps matches TRBD2 (7 bases). Deletions cut 0 bases from V and 7 bases from J, with 14 bases between. The CDR3 covers 14 residues. Germline V gene sequence: CDR1 SGHKS, CDR2 YYEKEE (reference sequence). The CDR3 loop is CASSLGPGEGEQYF. The CDR3 DNA reads TGTGCCAGCAGCTTGGGACCAGGGGAGGGAGAGCAGTACTTC.

The V gene is TRBV28, the J gene TRBJ2-1; 7 nucleotides line up with TRBD2. The CDR3 contains 16 residues. J was trimmed by 4 bases and V by 2 bases; bases with no gene match: 8. CDR1 MDHEN and CDR2 SYDVKM come from the germline V gene. CDR3 sequence: CASSLQAGEYYNEQFF. The CDR3 nucleotides read TGTGCCAGCAGTTTACAGGCGGGAGAATATTACAATGAGCAGTTCTTC.

The rearrangement links TRBV2 to TRBJ1-5; D not certain. Germline V gene lookup returns CDR1 SNHLY and CDR2 FYNNEI. The V and J ends lost 5 bases and 1 base respectively, with 9 bases between them. The CDR3 spans 14 residues. This CDR3 is CASSSVISNQPQHF. CDR3 sequence (DNA): TGTGCCAGCAGTTCAGTCATCAGCAATCAGCCCCAGCATTTT.

The genes are TRBV5-1 and TRBJ1-1; 7 bases match TRBD1. Trimming took 6 bases from V and 7 from J; bases not matched to a gene: 12. Germline CDR1 is SGHRS and CDR2 is YFSETQ. The CDR3 runs 14 residues. CDR3 in amino acids: CASKSGGTAIEAFF. As DNA, the CDR3 is TGCGCCAGCAAATCGGGTGGGACAGCTATTGAAGCTTTCTTT.

The CDR3 sequence is CASSEAGVSYEQYF. As DNA, the CDR3 is TGTGCCAGCAGCGAAGCGGGAGTCAGCTACGAGCAGTACTTC. The rearrangement links TRBV7-9 to TRBJ2-7, with TRBD2 matching over 8 bases. There are 14 residues in the CDR3. The germline gives CDR1 SEHNR, CDR2 FQNEAQ (reference sequence). V gave up 5 bases and J gave up 3 bases; unmatched junction bases: 6.

V usage is TRBV18 and J usage is TRBJ2-2; the match to TRBD1 covers 7 bases. CDR1 and CDR2 (germline): KGHSH, LQKENI. The ends lost 6 bases at V and 6 bases at J; junction bases unmatched: 7. CDR3 length equals 14 residues. As DNA, the CDR3 is TGTGCCAGCTCCCCCCAGGGGGTTGCCGGGGAGCTGTTTTTT. Protein: CASSPQGVAGELFF.

The chain has TRBV7-2 and TRBJ1-2, with D unresolved. Germline V CDR1 and CDR2: SGHTA, FQGNSA. This CDR3 region has 14 residues. V lost 1 base, J lost 1 base, and 7 bases lay in between. The CDR3 DNA is TGTGCCAGCAGCTTAGATTTCAATAACTATGGCTACACCTTC. It is translated as CASSLDFNNYGYTF.

The rearrangement joins TRBV9 to TRBJ2-7, with D possibly matching TRBD1 (6 bases). The CDR3 spans 15 residues. V dropped 0 bases and J dropped 7 bases, with 17 bases sitting between them. Germline V gene sequence: CDR1 SGDLS, CDR2 YYNGEE. Here the CDR3 reads CASSVEVQGFGEQYF. CDR3 DNA: TGTGCCAGCAGCGTAGAAGTACAGGGCTTCGGGGAGCAGTACTTC.

The rearrangement uses TRBV28 and TRBJ1-2; 8 bases agree with TRBD1. The V and J ends lost 2 bases and 5 bases, in that order; junction bases with no gene match: 7. The CDR3 runs to 15 residues. Germline values: CDR1 MDHEN, CDR2 SYDVKM. The CDR3 spells CASSLPSTGAYGYTF. The CDR3 DNA follows: TGTGCCAGCAGTTTACCCTCGACAGGGGCATATGGCTACACCTTC.

This clone was seen many times. The chain carries TRBV5-5 and TRBJ2-1; the match to TRBD2 covers 15 bases. Trimming removed 4 bases from V and 5 bases from J; junction bases left unmatched: 13. The CDR3 has 19 residues. Germline V gene data show CDR1 as SGHKS and CDR2 as YYEKEE (reference sequence). The CDR3 coding sequence is TGTGCCAGCAGCGCCACCATCGGACTAGCGGGAGGGCCCAACAATGAGCAGTTCTTC. It encodes CASSATIGLAGGPNNEQFF.

The chain is built from TRBV18 and TRBJ2-5; no reliable D call. The germline V gene encodes CDR1 KGHSH and CDR2 LQKENI. The CDR3 has 13 amino acids. Between the trimmed V and J ends, which lost 1 base and 6 bases, there was a span of 9 bases. The CDR3 loop is CASSPLARQTQYF. The CDR3 coding sequence is TGTGCCAGCTCACCACTCGCCAGGCAGACCCAGTACTTC.

This clone has only a few counts. V and J are TRBV25-1 and TRBJ2-7, with 9 bases aligning to TRBD1. V was pared by 4 bases and J by 2 bases, with 9 bases of the junction left unmatched. The CDR3 consists of 16 residues. Germline CDR1 and CDR2: MGHDK and SYGVNS. For the CDR3, the DNA is TGTGCCAGCAGTGGCACGGGGACAGGGAGGACCTACGAGCAGTACTTC. It translates to CASSGTGTGRTYEQYF.

This clone was counted a few times. The rearrangement joins TRBV9 to TRBJ1-2, with D possibly TRBD1 on 5 matching bases. Germline CDR1 is SGDLS and CDR2 is YYNGEE. V gave up 1 base and J gave up 2 bases, with 12 bases separating them. The CDR3 runs 15 residues. This chain's CDR3 is CASSVSWGGNYGYTF. CDR3 in DNA: TGTGCCAGCAGCGTAAGCTGGGGGGGGAACTATGGCTACACCTTC. The complete variable domain, with remaining parts taken from reference TRBV9 and TRBJ1-2, reads DSGVTQTPKHLITATGQRVTLRCSPRSGDLSVYWYQQSLDQGLQFLIQYYNGEERAKGNILERFSAQQFPDLHSELNLSSLELGDSALYFCASSVSWGGNYGYTFGSGTRLTVV.

This clone was counted a few times. V is TRBV7-3 and J is TRBJ2-1; D remains unclear. Trimming took off 1 base at V and 7 bases at J, with 8 bases between the two ends. CDR1 is SGHTA, CDR2 FQGTGA, per germline. This CDR3 is 13 amino acids long. CDR3 bases: TGTGCCAGCAGCTTAAATTCCCGGAATGAGCAGTTCTTC. It specifies CASSLNSRNEQFF.

The chain links TRBV5-1 to TRBJ2-1, with a weak D call TRBD1 (6 bases). Per germline, CDR1 SGHRS and CDR2 YFSETQ. Trimming pared 0 bases from V and 4 bases from J, leaving 11 bases between. The CDR3 runs to 15 residues. CDR3 region: CASSLEGTPYNEQFF. Written as DNA, the CDR3 is TGCGCCAGCAGCTTGGAGGGGACACCTTACAATGAGCAGTTCTTC.

This clone qualifies as medium-sized. The chain has TRBV4-3 and TRBJ1-2; 8 nucleotides agree with TRBD1. Germline loops: CDR1 LGHNA, CDR2 YSLEER. The CDR3 contains 16 residues. J lost 8 bases, V lost 4 bases, and 15 bases had no gene match. DNA of the CDR3: TGCGCCAGCAGCCGGGGACCGGGACAGGCTTTCGAAGGCTACACCTTC. This sequence encodes CASSRGPGQAFEGYTF.

The chain combines TRBV10-3 with TRBJ2-7, with a tentative D call TRBD2 (5 bases). Germline CDR1 and CDR2: ENHRY and SYGVKD. CDR3 length: 13 amino acids. Deletions cut 10 bases from V and 3 bases from J, with 16 bases between. CDR3 DNA: TGTGCCACCGCCAGGACTGATGACTACGAGCAGTACTTC. This encodes CATARTDDYEQYF.